This note documents a single T cell receptor beta chain sequence. What it binds is not known. These data belong to a study of cytomegalovirus exposure and HLA in healthy donors. General study points: Subsequent analysis showed first-cohort TCR clusters tending to co-occur in more than 95 validation repertoires. Cytomegalovirus status was reportedly diagnosed by the classifier with high specificity and sensitivity. Some TCR beta chains (around 180 of them) were listed as cytomegalovirus-associated.

These donors were members of the roughly 120-subject validation cohort, a group separate from the approximately 670-subject first cohort. The method was immunoSEQ multiplex PCR; TCRdb's version includes in-frame clones alone and lacks a portion of them. The sample records about 130,000 clones, roughly 95% being singletons. This TCR was sampled from a man between 18 and 29 years old in good health and CMV-seronegative. The sequencing input was PBMCs.

This CDR3 reads CASSQVPSSITGELFF. In DNA, the CDR3 is TGCGCCAGCAGCCAAGTCCCTAGCAGCATCACCGGGGAGCTGTTTTTT. This rearrangement joins TRBV4-3 to TRBJ2-2; weak D call: TRBD2 (5 bases). There are 16 residues in the CDR3. Germline-derived CDR1 and CDR2 are LGHNA and YSLEER. V lost 1 base to trimming and J lost 4 bases, with 13 bases between them.